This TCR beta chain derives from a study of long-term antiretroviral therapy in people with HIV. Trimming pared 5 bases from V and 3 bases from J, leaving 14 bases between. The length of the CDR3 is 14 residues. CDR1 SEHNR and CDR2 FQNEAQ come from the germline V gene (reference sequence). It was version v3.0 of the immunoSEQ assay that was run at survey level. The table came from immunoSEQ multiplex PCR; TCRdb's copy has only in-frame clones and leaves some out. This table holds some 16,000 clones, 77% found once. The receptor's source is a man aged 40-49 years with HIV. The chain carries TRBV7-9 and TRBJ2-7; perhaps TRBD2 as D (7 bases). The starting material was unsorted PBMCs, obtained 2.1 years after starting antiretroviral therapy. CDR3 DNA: TGTGCCAGCAGCCAAGGGGGGGATTTCTACGAGCAGTACTTC. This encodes CASSQGGDFYEQYF.